This T cell receptor (beta chain) was sequenced in a study of B cell selection in AIRE deficiency. The sorted conventional CD4 T cells were gated as CD4+CD127+. Measured with immunoSEQ multiplex PCR; TCRdb has only the in-frame clones, and not every one. This sample carries some 25,000 clones, around 97% of them seen once, and the ten largest clones take about 0.19%. Details on this clone: The antigen is undetermined.

Study-wide results and caveats: Shared Treg sequences had shorter CDR3s, biased toward rearrangements with few non-templated insertions.

The sequencing sample was made of conventional CD4+ T cells sorted from PBMCs. The sequence was obtained from a human donor with AIRE deficiency.

The CDR3 region is CASSYGQNTEAFF. CDR3 bases: TGTGCCAGCAGTTACGGCCAGAACACTGAAGCTTTCTTT. This rearrangement joins TRBV6-6 to TRBJ1-1; D unclear. The CDR3 totals 13 residues. The ends were cut back, 2 bases at V and 1 base at J, with 5 bases in the middle. CDR1 and CDR2 from the germline V gene are MNHNY and SVGAGI (reference sequence).